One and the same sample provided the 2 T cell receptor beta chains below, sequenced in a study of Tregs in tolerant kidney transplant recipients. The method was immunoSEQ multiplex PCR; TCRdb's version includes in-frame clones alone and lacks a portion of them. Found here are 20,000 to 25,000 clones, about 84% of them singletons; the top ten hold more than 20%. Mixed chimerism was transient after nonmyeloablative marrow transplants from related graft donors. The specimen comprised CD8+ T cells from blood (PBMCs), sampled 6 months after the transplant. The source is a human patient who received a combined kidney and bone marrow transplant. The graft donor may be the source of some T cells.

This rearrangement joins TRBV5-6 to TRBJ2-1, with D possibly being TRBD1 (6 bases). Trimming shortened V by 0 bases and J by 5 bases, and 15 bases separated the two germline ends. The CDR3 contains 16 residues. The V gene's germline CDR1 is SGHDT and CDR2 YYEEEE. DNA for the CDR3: TGTGCCAGCAGCTTGGGTGCAGGGGCATCCCACAATGAGCAGTTCTTC. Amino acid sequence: CASSLGAGASHNEQFF.

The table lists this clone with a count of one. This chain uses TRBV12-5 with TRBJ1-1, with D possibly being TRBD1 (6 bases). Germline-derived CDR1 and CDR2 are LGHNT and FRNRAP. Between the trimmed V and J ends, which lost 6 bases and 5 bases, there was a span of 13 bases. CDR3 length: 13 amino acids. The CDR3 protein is CASGKGVETEAFF. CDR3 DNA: TGTGCTAGTGGGAAGGGGGTCGAGACTGAAGCTTTCTTT.